This TCR beta chain originates from a study of PD-1 blockade in classical Hodgkin lymphoma (dated by TCRdb to 2019 to 2021). With regard to the full study: Nivolumab dosing was 3 mg/kg intravenously every 2 weeks, continuing until either disease progression or unacceptable toxicity. The study used CyTOF and TCR beta sequencing to define a peripheral blood immune signature of response to PD-1 blockade in classical Hodgkin lymphoma. The study at large found these results: A significant rise by C4D1 was seen in CD4+ but not CD8+ TCR diversity (p=0.0027 vs p=0.16), with the rise being most apparent in complete responders (p=0.02). Lower diversity was seen in patients whose nivolumab began less than 1 year after ASCT, and these patients were left out of later analyses so that immune reconstitution would not confound the results. Only a single clinical trial cohort was studied, and what caused the repertoire differences, possibly disease activity or prior therapy, remained undefined. Baseline TCR diversity was reported to be lower in newly diagnosed patients than in healthy donors and to be lower still in relapsed/refractory patients. Trial patients achieving complete response had baseline diversity similar to newly diagnosed patients, whereas partial responders and progressors had significantly lower diversity.

The time point label, as the study defines it: cycle 1 day 1 (C1D1), immediately before nivolumab initiation. Relapse after autologous stem cell transplantation had occurred in all trial patients, and cohorts A, B and C were distinguished by prior brentuximab vedotin exposure. A Miltenyi CD4+ T cell isolation kit was used for magnetic negative selection to purify CD4+ T cells from thawed PBMCs. The trial cohort comprised 56 patients with relapsed/refractory classical Hodgkin lymphoma whose best overall responses were complete response, partial response or progressive disease. Single-agent nivolumab was administered to trial patients in the multi-cohort phase II CheckMate 205 trial. Best overall response was determined by an independent review committee according to the 2007 International Working Group response criteria. Trial PBMCs were collected immediately before nivolumab initiation (C1D1) and during therapy at cycle 2 day 1 and cycle 4 day 1. Peripheral blood was collected in 8 mL Vacutainer Cell Preparation Tubes, from which PBMCs were isolated by centrifugation and then cryopreserved. Purified CD4+ and CD8+ fractions were prepared only for cases where an additional PBMC sample was available. Magnetically labelled cells were removed on LS columns in a quadroMACS separator, and the flow-through was retained as the purified fraction.

With regard to this clone: Its antigen remains undetermined. One base away there is no much larger clone; base qualities are not given.

Here V drops 5 bases and J drops 4 bases, and the junction holds 11 bases not matched to any gene. The germline V gene encodes CDR1 SGHTA and CDR2 FQGNSA. The CDR3, cysteine through phenylalanine, is 16 amino acids long. The DNA shown is the 48-base CDR3, in frame from base 1. Genomic DNA was extracted with the Qiagen DNeasy kit from unsorted PBMCs and from negatively selected CD4+ and CD8+ fractions. TCR beta CDR3 regions were subjected to amplification by immunoSEQ multiplex PCR with primers that anneal to V and J segments. A synthetic immune receptor repertoire was used to minimize amplification bias, and remaining bias was computationally removed after sequencing. In the authors' own workflow: Repertoire diversity was quantified as the Shannon entropy index using custom Python scripts. Unsorted, CD4+ and CD8+ repertoires were examined separately, except in combined analyses, for which CD4+ and CD8+ sequences were merged in silico. Clonal expansion was defined as at least a 2-fold frequency increase after treatment relative to C1D1, with a pseudocount of 0.5 for undetected baseline clones. Clones with 0 or 1 copy at C1D1 were classified as singleton clones, and clones with 2 or more copies were classified as non-singleton clones. Clones expanded in unsorted samples were labelled as CD4+, CD8+ or unknown by matching protein sequences in sorted samples from the same patient. Diversity changes from C1D1 to C4D1 were tested in paired samples using Wilcoxon tests. As stored in TCRdb, this immuneACCESS dataset retains in-frame rearrangements with V and J assigned. A fraction of the clones does not appear; measured against another copy, unresolved V genes explain less than half of the discrepancy, and the remainder lacks a known reason. V and J calls and clone size follow that table, whereas D and trimming were derived from the DNA. The sample contains 15,000 to 20,000 clones, 85% of them found a single time. 1% of the sample goes to the ten largest clones.

The chain is encoded by TRBV7-2 joined to TRBJ2-5; TRBD2 aligns with 9 central bases. This clonotype originated in a human donor with classical Hodgkin lymphoma. Sequenced here: CD4+ T cells from blood, sampled at baseline. Here the CDR3 is given as CASSPRAGGTGETQYF. DNA sequence: TGTGCCAGCAGCCCCCGTGCGGGAGGGACGGGAGAGACCCAGTACTTC.